These 2 T cell receptor beta chains originate from one sample sequenced in a study of shared clonotypes between healthy human individuals (dated by TCRdb to between 2020 and 2021). Preparation of the library involved the immunoSEQ multiplex PCR assay. Entries here come from immuneACCESS through TCRdb and include only in-frame sequences with V and J called. Some clones fail to appear in such tables; in the studies checked, an unresolved V gene covers under half of the shortfall, and the cause of the remainder is unknown. Here the sample has a few million clones; roughly nine tenths occur a single time. About 0.13% of the sample is taken by the ten largest. The sample was naive CD4+ T cells sorted from blood. Sample cell subset or site, as interpreted from the label and publication: CD45RA+ positively selected. All receptors derive from a man aged 18 to 29 in good health.

The rearrangement uses TRBV7-2 and TRBJ2-4; TRBD2 matches at 8 bases. Trimming at V came to 2 bases and at J to 3 bases, leaving 15 bases not matched to a gene. Germline CDR1 SGHTA, CDR2 FQGNSA. The CDR3 covers 19 residues. The CDR3 region is CASSLRTGLVGLSKNIQYF. Here the CDR3 DNA reads TGTGCCAGCAGCTTAAGGACGGGACTAGTGGGATTGAGCAAAAACATTCAGTACTTC.

The V gene is TRBV6-1, the J gene TRBJ1-1; TRBD1 matches 7 bases. The ends lost 4 bases at V and 1 base at J; junction bases unmatched: 6. The CDR3 extends over 15 amino acids. Germline V lookup: CDR1 MNHNS, CDR2 SASEGT. CDR3 amino acids: CASSGMDRRNTEAFF. The DNA for the CDR3 is TGTGCCAGCAGTGGGATGGACAGGCGGAACACTGAAGCTTTCTTT.